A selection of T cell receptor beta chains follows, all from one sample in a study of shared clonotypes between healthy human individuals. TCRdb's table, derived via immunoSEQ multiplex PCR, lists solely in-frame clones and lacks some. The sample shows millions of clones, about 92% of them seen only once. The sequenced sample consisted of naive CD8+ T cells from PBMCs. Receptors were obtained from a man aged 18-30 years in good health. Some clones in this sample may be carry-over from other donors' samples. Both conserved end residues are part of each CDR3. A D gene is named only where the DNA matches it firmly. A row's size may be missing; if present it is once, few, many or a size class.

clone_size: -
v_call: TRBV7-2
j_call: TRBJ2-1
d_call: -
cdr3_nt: TGTGCCAGCAGCTTGGGACCGGGAGCCTACAATGAGCAGTTCTTC
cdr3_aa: CASSLGPGAYNEQFF

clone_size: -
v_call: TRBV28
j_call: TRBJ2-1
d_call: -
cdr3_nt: TGTGCCAGCAGTTTGTCGGGCGAGCAGTTCTTC
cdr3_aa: CASSLSGEQFF

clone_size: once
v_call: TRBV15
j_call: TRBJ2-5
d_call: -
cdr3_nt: TGTGCCACCAGCAGAGGGGGAGAGGACGGGATGCAAGAGACCCAGTACTTC
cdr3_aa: CATSRGGEDGMQETQYF

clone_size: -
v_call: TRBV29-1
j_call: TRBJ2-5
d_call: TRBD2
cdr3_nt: TGCAGCGTTCACCTAGCGGGAGGGGGGTACAAGACACAAGAGACCCAGTACTTC
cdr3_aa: CSVHLAGGGYKTQETQYF

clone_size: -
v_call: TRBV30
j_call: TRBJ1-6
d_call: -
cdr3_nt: TGTGCCTGGAGTGAACCATCTTACCAGTGGGGAGGGTATAATTCACCCCTCCACTTT
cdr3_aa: CAWSEPSYQWGGYNSPLHF

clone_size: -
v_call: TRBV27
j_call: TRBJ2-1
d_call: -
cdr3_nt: TGTGCCAGCAGTTCGACAGGAACCTACAATGAGCAGTTCTTC
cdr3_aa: CASSSTGTYNEQFF

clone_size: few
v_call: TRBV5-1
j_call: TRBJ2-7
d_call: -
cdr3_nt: TGCGCCAGCAGCTCCTACGAGCAGTACTTC
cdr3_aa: CASSSYEQYF

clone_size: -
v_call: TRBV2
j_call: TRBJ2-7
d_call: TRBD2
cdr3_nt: TGTGCCAGCAGTGAAGCGGTAGCGGGAATGTACGAGCAGTACTTC
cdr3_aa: CASSEAVAGMYEQYF

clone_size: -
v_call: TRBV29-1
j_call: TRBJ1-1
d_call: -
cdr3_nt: TGCAGCGTTGAATGGTGGAACGGCCCGAGGATGAACACTGAAGCTTTCTTT
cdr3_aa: CSVEWWNGPRMNTEAFF

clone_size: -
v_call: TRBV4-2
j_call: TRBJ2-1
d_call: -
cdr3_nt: TGTGCCAGCAGCCAGACTAGGTACAATGAGCAGTTCTTC
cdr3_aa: CASSQTRYNEQFF

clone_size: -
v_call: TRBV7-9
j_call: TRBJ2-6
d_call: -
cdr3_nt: TGTGCCAGCAGCCCGATCTTGGGATTCCTTAGCTCTGGGGCCAACGTCCTGACTTTC
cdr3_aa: CASSPILGFLSSGANVLTF

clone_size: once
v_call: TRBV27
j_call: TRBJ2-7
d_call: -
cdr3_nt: TGTGCCAGCACGGTACATAGCGGCTCCTACGAGCAGTACTTC
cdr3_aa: CASTVHSGSYEQYF

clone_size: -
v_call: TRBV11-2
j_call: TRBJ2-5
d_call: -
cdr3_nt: TGTGCCAGCAGCCCGGTTCACGCGGGGAGCGAGGAGACCCAGTACTTC
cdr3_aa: CASSPVHAGSEETQYF

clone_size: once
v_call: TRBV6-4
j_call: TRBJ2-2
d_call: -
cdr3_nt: TGTGCCAGCAGTGGTACCGGGGAGCTGTTTTTT
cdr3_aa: CASSGTGELFF

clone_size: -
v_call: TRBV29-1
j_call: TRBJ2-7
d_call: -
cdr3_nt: TGCAGCGTTGTGGGGGTCGAGCAGTACTTC
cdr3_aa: CSVVGVEQYF

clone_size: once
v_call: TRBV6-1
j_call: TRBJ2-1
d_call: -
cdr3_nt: TGTGCCAGCAGGACCAGGACAGTTTACAATGAGCAGTTCTTC
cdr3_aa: CASRTRTVYNEQFF

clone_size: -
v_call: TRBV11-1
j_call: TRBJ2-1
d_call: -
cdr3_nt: TGTGCCAGCAGCCCCCGGGACCGCCCGGGCAATGAGCAGTTCTTC
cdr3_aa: CASSPRDRPGNEQFF

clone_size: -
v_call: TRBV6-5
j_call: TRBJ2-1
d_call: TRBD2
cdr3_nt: TGTGCCAGCAGCCCCCTTGCGGGAGGACGTGGGGAGCAGTTCTTC
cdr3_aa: CASSPLAGGRGEQFF

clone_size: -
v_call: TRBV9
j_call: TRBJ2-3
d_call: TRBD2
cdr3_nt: TGTGCCAGCAGCGTACTTGCGGGAGACTCAGATACGCAGTATTTT
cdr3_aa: CASSVLAGDSDTQYF

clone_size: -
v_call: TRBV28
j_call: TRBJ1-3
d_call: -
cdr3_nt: TGTGCCAGCAGTTGGCAACGGACAGGAAACACCATATATTTT
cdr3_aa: CASSWQRTGNTIYF

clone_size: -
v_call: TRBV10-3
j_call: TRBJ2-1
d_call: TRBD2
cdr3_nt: TGTGCCATCACCCCGGGACTAGCGGTCGATGAGCAGTTCTTC
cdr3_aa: CAITPGLAVDEQFF

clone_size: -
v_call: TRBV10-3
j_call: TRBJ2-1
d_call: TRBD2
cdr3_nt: TGTGCCATCAGTGAGTTAAGGACTAGCGGGAGCGACGAGCAGTTCTTC
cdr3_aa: CAISELRTSGSDEQFF

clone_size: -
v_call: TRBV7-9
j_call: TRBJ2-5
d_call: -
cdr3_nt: TGTGCCAGCAGCCCAGGGGCAGTAGAGACCCAGTACTTC
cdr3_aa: CASSPGAVETQYF

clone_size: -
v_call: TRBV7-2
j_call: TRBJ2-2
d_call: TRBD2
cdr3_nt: TGTGCCAGCAGGCGACTAGCGGCCGGGGAGCTGTTTTTT
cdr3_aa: CASRRLAAGELFF

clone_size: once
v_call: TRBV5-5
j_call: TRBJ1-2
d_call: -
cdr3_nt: TGTGCCAGCAGCTTGGCCCTAGGGAACTATGGCTACACCTTC
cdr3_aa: CASSLALGNYGYTF

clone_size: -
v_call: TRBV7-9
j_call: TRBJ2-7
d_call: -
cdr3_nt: TGTGCCAGCAGCTTAGCGCTTCAGGGCTCCTACGAGCAGTACTTC
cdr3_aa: CASSLALQGSYEQYF

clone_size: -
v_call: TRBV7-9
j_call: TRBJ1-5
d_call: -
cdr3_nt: TGTGCCAGCAGCTTTATCGAGCGACAGCCCCAGCATTTT
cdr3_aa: CASSFIERQPQHF

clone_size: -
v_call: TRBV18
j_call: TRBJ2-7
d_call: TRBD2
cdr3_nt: TGTGCCAGCTCACCTAGCGGGGCTGCCTACGAGCAGTACTTC
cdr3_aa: CASSPSGAAYEQYF

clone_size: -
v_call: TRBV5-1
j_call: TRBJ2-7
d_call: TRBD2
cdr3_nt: TGCGCCAGCAGCTTGGTTAGAAGCGGGAGTTTTGTCGAGCAGTACTTC
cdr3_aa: CASSLVRSGSFVEQYF

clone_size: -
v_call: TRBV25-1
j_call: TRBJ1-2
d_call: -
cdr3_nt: TGTGCCAGCAGCCCTCGGGGGGGTACATCACTTAACTATGGCTACACCTTC
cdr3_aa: CASSPRGGTSLNYGYTF

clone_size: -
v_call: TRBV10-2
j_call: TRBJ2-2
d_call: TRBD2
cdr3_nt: TGCGCCAGCAGAGTAGGACTAGCGGGAGCCACCGGGGAGCTGTTTTTT
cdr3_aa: CASRVGLAGATGELFF

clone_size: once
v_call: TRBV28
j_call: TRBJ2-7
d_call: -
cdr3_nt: TGTGCCAGCAGTTTATGGGGGGACCCCTCCTACGAGCAGTACTTC
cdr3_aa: CASSLWGDPSYEQYF

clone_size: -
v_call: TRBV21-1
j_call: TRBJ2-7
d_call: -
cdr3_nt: TGTGCCAGCGTCCACCGGGGTTCCTACGAGCAGTACTTC
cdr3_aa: CASVHRGSYEQYF

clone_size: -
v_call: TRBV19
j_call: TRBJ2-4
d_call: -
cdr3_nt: TGTGCCAGTAGTGAACAGGACCTCGTGGGTGCCATTCAGTACTTC
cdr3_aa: CASSEQDLVGAIQYF

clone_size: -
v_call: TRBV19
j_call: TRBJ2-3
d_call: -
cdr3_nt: TGTGCCAGCGGGCCAACACCCACAGATACGCAGTATTTT
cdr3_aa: CASGPTPTDTQYF

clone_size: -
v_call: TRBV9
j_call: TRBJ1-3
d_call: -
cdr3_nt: TGTGCCAGCAGCCCCCTACCCCGGTGGGACACCATATATTTT
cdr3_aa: CASSPLPRWDTIYF

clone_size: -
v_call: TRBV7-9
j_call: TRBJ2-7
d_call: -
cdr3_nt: TGTGCCAGCAGCCCCAGGGAGCGCAGAAACTACGAGCAGTACTTC
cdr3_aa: CASSPRERRNYEQYF

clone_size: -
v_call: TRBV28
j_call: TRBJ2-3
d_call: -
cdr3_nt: TGTGCCAGCAGTTTAACGGTAGCGGCTTCCACAGATACGCAGTATTTT
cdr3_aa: CASSLTVAASTDTQYF

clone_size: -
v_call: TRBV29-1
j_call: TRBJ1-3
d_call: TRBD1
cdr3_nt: TGCAGCGTTAGGGACAGAGACTCTGGAAACACCATATATTTT
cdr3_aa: CSVRDRDSGNTIYF

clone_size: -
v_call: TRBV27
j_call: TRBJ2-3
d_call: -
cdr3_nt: TGTGCCAGCAGTATTCTCCGGGGCCCCGCTAGCACAGATACGCAGTATTTT
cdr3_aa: CASSILRGPASTDTQYF

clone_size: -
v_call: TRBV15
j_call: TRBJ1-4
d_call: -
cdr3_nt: TGTGCCACCAGCGTTCCAGGGTCCGTTTCTGAAAAACTGTTTTTT
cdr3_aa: CATSVPGSVSEKLFF

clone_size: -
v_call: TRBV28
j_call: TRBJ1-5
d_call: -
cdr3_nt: TGTGCCAGCACCTACCGGGCAGCCCATTATAGCAATCAGCCCCAGCATTTT
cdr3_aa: CASTYRAAHYSNQPQHF

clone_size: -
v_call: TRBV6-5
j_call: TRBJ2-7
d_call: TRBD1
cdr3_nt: TGTGCCAGCAGTCCCTTCCAGGGGGCGTCCTACGAGCAGTACTTC
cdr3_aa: CASSPFQGASYEQYF

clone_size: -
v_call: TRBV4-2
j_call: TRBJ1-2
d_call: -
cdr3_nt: TGTGCCAGCAGCCAAGAGGGACCGGGGGACTATGGCTACACCTTC
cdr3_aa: CASSQEGPGDYGYTF

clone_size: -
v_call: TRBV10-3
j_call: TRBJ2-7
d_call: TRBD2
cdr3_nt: TGTGCCATCAGTCCAGCGGGAGTAACCGAGCAGTACTTC
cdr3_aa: CAISPAGVTEQYF

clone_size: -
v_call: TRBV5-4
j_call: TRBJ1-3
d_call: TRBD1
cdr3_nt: TGTGCCAGCAGCTTGAATCTGCTAGGACAGGGCTCTGGAAACACCATATATTTT
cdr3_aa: CASSLNLLGQGSGNTIYF

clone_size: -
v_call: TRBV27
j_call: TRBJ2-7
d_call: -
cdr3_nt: TGTGCCAGCAGTTTTGCCAGTGCCTACGAGCAGTACTTC
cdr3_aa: CASSFASAYEQYF

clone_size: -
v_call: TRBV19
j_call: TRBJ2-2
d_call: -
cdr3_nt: TGTGCCAGTAGTTGGGGAAGGACCCCGAACACCGGGGAGCTGTTTTTT
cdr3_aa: CASSWGRTPNTGELFF

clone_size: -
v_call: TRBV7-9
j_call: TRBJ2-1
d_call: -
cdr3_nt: TGTGCCACCCTCCCGGATAACTACAATGAGCAGTTCTTC
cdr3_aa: CATLPDNYNEQFF

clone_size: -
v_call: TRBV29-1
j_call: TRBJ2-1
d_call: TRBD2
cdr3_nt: TGCAGCGTCCAAATAGCGGGAGACTCCTACAATGAGCAGTTCTTC
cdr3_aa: CSVQIAGDSYNEQFF

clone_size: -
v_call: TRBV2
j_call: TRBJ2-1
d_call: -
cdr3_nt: TGTGCCAGCAGTGAGACACTAGCAAATGAGCAGTTCTTC
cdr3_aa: CASSETLANEQFF

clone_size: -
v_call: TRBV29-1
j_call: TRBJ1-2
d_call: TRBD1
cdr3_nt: TGCAGCGTCGGGACAGTAGATGGCTACACCTTC
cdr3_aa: CSVGTVDGYTF

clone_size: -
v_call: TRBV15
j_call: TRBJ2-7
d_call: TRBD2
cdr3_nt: TGTGCCACCAGCTTGTCCGGGGAGGGACCCTACGAGCAGTACTTC
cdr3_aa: CATSLSGEGPYEQYF

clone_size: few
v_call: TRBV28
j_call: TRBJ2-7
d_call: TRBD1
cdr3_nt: TGTGCCAGCAGTCCGGGACAGTCCTACGAGCAGTACTTC
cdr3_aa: CASSPGQSYEQYF

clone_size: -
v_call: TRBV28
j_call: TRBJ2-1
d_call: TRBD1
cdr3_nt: TGTGCCAGCAGTTTATACTCCGGGACAGGGAACCATGAGCAGTTCTTC
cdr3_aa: CASSLYSGTGNHEQFF

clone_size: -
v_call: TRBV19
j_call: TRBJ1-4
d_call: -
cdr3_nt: TGTGCCAGTAGTATCAGGGGACCTAATGAAAAACTGTTTTTT
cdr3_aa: CASSIRGPNEKLFF

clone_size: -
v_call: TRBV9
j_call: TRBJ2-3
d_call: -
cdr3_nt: TGTGCCAGCAGCGAACAGCCGGGAAGCACAGATACGCAGTATTTT
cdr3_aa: CASSEQPGSTDTQYF